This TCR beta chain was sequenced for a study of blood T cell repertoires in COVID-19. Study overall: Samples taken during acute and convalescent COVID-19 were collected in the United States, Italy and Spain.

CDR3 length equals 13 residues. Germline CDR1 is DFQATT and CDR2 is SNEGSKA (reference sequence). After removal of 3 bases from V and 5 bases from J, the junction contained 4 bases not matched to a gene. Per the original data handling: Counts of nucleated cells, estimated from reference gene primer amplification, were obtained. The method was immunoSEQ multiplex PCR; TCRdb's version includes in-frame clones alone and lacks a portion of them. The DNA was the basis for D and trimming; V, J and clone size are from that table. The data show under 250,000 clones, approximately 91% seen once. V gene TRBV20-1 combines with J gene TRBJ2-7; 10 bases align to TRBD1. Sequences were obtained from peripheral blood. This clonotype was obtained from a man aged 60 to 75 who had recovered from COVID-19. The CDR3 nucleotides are TGCAGTGCTAGTAGGGGACAGGGGAACGAGCAGTACTTC. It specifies CSASRGQGNEQYF.